This T cell receptor beta chain was found in a study of cytomegalovirus exposure and HLA in healthy donors. Study-level results: Testing in vitro showed a few CMV-associated chains specific for CMV antigens.

13 Jbeta primers and 60 Vbeta primers were used for the PCR. Measured with immunoSEQ multiplex PCR; TCRdb has only the in-frame clones, and not every one. The data hold more than 95,000 clones, with nearly 85% observed a single time. The sample holds one count of this clone. Its antigen is unknown. The germline V gene has CDR1 MGHRA and CDR2 YSYEKL. J lost 2 bases, V lost 6 bases, and 9 bases had no gene match. This CDR3 contains 15 residues. Although they were nominally healthy when sampled, donors likely had unrecorded immune exposures. V usage is TRBV4-1 and J usage is TRBJ2-7; 8 nucleotides align to TRBD1. Sequenced sample: PBMCs. This receptor was identified in a man younger than 35 in good health and CMV-seronegative. The CDR3 DNA follows: TGCGCCAGCAGTACGGCAGGGGGCCCCCCCTACGAGCAGTACTTC. Protein product: CASSTAGGPPYEQYF.